This TCR beta chain is from a study of cytomegalovirus exposure and HLA in healthy donors. Use of 60 Vbeta and 13 Jbeta primers characterized the PCR. Sequenced by immunoSEQ multiplex PCR; TCRdb stores in-frame clones only, minus some. The sample holds more than 110,000 clones; 70% to 80% are singletons and the top ten take over 3%. The sequencing sample was made of PBMCs. This receptor was obtained from a female donor in good health and CMV-seronegative.

As DNA, the CDR3 is TGTGCCAGCAGTTTGGGCCTACTCAATGAGCAGTTCTTC. Protein sequence: CASSLGLLNEQFF. The gene calls are TRBV27 and TRBJ2-1, with D unresolved. This CDR3 contains 13 residues. Trimming left V 3 bases short and J 6 bases short, with 9 bases between. The germline CDR1 and CDR2 sequences are MNHEY and SMNVEV (reference sequence).